The rows below give T cell receptor beta chains drawn from one sample of a study of blood T cell repertoires in COVID-19. Generated by immunoSEQ multiplex PCR, the TCRdb table keeps only in-frame clones and is missing some. This repertoire shows about 470,000 clones, around 90% found once; its top ten account for about 0.7%. The specimen sequenced was PBMCs or T cells enriched from blood (not recorded which). The receptors come from a woman between 18 and 30 years old who had recovered from COVID-19. CDR3s include the opening cysteine and the closing phenylalanine or tryptophan. D genes are given only for firm matches. Only part of the rows carry a size: once, few, many, or a class if the clone is expanded.

d_call: NA; j_call: TRBJ2-3; clone_size: NA; v_call: TRBV2; cdr3_aa: CASSSGADTQYF; cdr3_nt: TGTGCCAGCAGCAGCGGCGCAGATACGCAGTATTTT
d_call: TRBD2; j_call: TRBJ2-5; clone_size: once; v_call: TRBV4-2; cdr3_aa: CASSQAWTSGDDQETQYF; cdr3_nt: TGTGCCAGCAGCCAAGCGTGGACTAGCGGGGACGACCAAGAGACCCAGTACTTC
d_call: NA; j_call: TRBJ1-2; clone_size: NA; v_call: TRBV30; cdr3_aa: CAWMENTNYGYTF; cdr3_nt: TGTGCCTGGATGGAGAATACCAACTATGGCTACACCTTC
d_call: NA; j_call: TRBJ2-5; clone_size: NA; v_call: TRBV25-1; cdr3_aa: CASSGQGGQTQYF; cdr3_nt: TGTGCCAGCAGTGGGCAGGGGGGACAGACCCAGTACTTC
d_call: TRBD2; j_call: TRBJ2-3; clone_size: once; v_call: TRBV11-2; cdr3_aa: CASSLRLAATDTQYF; cdr3_nt: TGTGCCAGCAGCTTACGACTAGCGGCTACAGATACGCAGTATTTT
d_call: NA; j_call: TRBJ1-2; clone_size: NA; v_call: TRBV6-5; cdr3_aa: CASSLRAGEIAYGYTF; cdr3_nt: TGTGCCAGCAGTTTACGAGCAGGGGAAATAGCCTATGGCTACACCTTC
d_call: NA; j_call: TRBJ1-1; clone_size: NA; v_call: TRBV21-1; cdr3_aa: CASSKLGTLSTEAFF; cdr3_nt: TGTGCCAGCAGCAAACTCGGGACACTCTCCACTGAAGCTTTCTTT
d_call: NA; j_call: TRBJ1-2; clone_size: NA; v_call: TRBV5-5; cdr3_aa: CASSGMTVYGYTF; cdr3_nt: TGTGCCAGCAGCGGAATGACAGTCTATGGCTACACCTTC
d_call: TRBD1; j_call: TRBJ1-6; clone_size: few; v_call: TRBV5-6; cdr3_aa: CASSSLGSGGNSPLHF; cdr3_nt: TGTGCCAGCAGCTCCCTTGGGTCAGGGGGTAATTCACCCCTCCACTTT
d_call: NA; j_call: TRBJ2-1; clone_size: NA; v_call: TRBV11-3; cdr3_aa: CASSLDGGGEEQFF; cdr3_nt: TGTGCCAGCAGCTTAGATGGAGGGGGCGAAGAGCAGTTCTTC
d_call: TRBD2; j_call: TRBJ2-5; clone_size: NA; v_call: TRBV7-9; cdr3_aa: CASSPGTNQETQYF; cdr3_nt: TGTGCCAGCAGCCCAGGGACTAATCAAGAGACCCAGTACTTC
d_call: TRBD1; j_call: TRBJ1-4; clone_size: once; v_call: TRBV28; cdr3_aa: CASSLGTGSGEKLFF; cdr3_nt: TGTGCCAGCAGTTTGGGGACAGGGTCAGGAGAAAAACTGTTTTTT
d_call: NA; j_call: TRBJ2-2; clone_size: NA; v_call: TRBV7-9; cdr3_aa: CASSYVRIGGGELFF; cdr3_nt: TGTGCCAGCAGTTACGTCCGGATCGGAGGCGGGGAGCTGTTTTTT
d_call: NA; j_call: TRBJ1-2; clone_size: NA; v_call: TRBV5-5; cdr3_aa: CASSLEASGNYGYTF; cdr3_nt: TGTGCCAGCAGCTTGGAGGCCAGCGGTAACTATGGCTACACCTTC
d_call: NA; j_call: TRBJ2-7; clone_size: NA; v_call: TRBV6-1; cdr3_aa: CASSETGGFSYEQYF; cdr3_nt: TGTGCCAGCAGTGAAACCGGAGGATTCTCCTACGAGCAGTACTTC
d_call: NA; j_call: TRBJ2-7; clone_size: NA; v_call: TRBV6-5; cdr3_aa: CASSPQRQTYEQYF; cdr3_nt: TGTGCCAGCAGTCCACAACGACAGACCTACGAGCAGTACTTC
d_call: NA; j_call: TRBJ2-7; clone_size: NA; v_call: TRBV10-2; cdr3_aa: CASSGRAGSYEQYF; cdr3_nt: TGCGCCAGCAGTGGGAGGGCGGGGTCCTACGAGCAGTACTTC
d_call: TRBD2; j_call: TRBJ2-2; clone_size: NA; v_call: TRBV30; cdr3_aa: CAWSPGGYTGELFF; cdr3_nt: TGTGCCTGGAGTCCGGGGGGTTACACCGGGGAGCTGTTTTTT
d_call: NA; j_call: TRBJ1-1; clone_size: NA; v_call: TRBV7-8; cdr3_aa: CASSLVRTGTEAFF; cdr3_nt: TGTGCCAGCAGCTTAGTGAGGACGGGGACTGAAGCTTTCTTT
d_call: TRBD2; j_call: TRBJ2-3; clone_size: NA; v_call: TRBV2; cdr3_aa: CASTRGSSGGATQYF; cdr3_nt: TGTGCCAGCACCCGAGGAAGTAGCGGGGGGGCCACGCAGTATTTT
d_call: TRBD1; j_call: TRBJ2-5; clone_size: NA; v_call: TRBV19; cdr3_aa: CASNRTGEVKGETQYF; cdr3_nt: TGTGCCAGTAATAGGACAGGGGAGGTTAAGGGAGAGACCCAGTACTTC
d_call: TRBD2; j_call: TRBJ2-5; clone_size: NA; v_call: TRBV10-2; cdr3_aa: CASSEIAGGQETQYF; cdr3_nt: TGCGCCAGCAGTGAAATAGCGGGGGGGCAAGAGACCCAGTACTTC
d_call: NA; j_call: TRBJ2-5; clone_size: NA; v_call: TRBV3-1/TRBV3-2; cdr3_aa: CASSQAVEETQYF; cdr3_nt: TGTGCCAGCAGCCAGGCAGTTGAAGAGACCCAGTACTTC
d_call: NA; j_call: TRBJ1-1; clone_size: NA; v_call: TRBV5-1; cdr3_aa: CASSLAAQGTEAFF; cdr3_nt: TGCGCCAGCAGCTTGGCCGCCCAGGGGACTGAAGCTTTCTTT